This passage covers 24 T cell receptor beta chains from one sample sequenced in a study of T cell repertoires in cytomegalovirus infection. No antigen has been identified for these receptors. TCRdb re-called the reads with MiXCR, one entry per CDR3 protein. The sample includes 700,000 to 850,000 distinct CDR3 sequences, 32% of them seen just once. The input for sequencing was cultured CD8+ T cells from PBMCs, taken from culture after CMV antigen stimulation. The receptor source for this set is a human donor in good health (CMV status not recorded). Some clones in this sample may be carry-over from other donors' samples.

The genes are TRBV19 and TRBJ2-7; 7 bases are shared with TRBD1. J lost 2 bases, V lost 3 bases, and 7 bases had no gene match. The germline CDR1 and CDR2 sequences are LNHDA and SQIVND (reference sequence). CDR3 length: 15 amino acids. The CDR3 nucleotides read TGTGCCAGTAGTATTCTCAGGGACAGAACCTACGAGCAGTACTTC. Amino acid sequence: CASSILRDRTYEQYF.

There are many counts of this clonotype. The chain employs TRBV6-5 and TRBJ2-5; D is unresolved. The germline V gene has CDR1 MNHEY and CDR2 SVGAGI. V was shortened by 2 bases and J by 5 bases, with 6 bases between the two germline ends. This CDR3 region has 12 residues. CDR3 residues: CASSYPGETQYF. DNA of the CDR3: TGTGCCAGCAGTTACCCCGGGGAGACCCAGTACTTC.

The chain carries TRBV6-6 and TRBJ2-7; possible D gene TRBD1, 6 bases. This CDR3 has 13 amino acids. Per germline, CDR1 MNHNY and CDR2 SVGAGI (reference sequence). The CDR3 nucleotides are TGTGTCAGCAGTACGGGACACCCCTACGAGCAGTACGTC. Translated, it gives CVSSTGHPYEQYV.

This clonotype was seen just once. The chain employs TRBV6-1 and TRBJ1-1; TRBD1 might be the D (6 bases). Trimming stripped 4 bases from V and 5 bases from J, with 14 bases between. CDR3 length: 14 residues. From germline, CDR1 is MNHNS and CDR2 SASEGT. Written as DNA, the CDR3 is TGTGCCAGCAGTGTCAATCAGGGGAATACTGAAGCTTTCTTT. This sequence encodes CASSVNQGNTEAFF.

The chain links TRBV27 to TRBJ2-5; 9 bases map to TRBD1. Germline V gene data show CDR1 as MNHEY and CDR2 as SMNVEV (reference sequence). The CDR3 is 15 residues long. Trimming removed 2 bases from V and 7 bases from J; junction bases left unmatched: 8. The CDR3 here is CASSLAGQGRATQYF. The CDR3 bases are TGTGCCAGCAGTTTAGCGGGACAGGGTCGAGCGACCCAGTACTTC.

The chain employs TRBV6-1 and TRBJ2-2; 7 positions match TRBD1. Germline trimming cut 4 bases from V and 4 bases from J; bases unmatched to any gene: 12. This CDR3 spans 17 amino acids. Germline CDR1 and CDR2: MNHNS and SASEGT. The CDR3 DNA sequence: TGTGCCAGCAGTGCCACCTTAGGGACAGTCTTCACCGGGGAGCTGTTTTTT. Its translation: CASSATLGTVFTGELFF.

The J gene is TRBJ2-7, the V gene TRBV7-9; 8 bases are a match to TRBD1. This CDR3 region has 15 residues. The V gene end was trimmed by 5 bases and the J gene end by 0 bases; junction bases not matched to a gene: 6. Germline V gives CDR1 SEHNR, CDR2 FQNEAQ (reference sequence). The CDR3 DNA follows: TGTGCCAGCAGCGACGAGGACAGGGTCTCCTACGAGCAGTACTTC. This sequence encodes CASSDEDRVSYEQYF.

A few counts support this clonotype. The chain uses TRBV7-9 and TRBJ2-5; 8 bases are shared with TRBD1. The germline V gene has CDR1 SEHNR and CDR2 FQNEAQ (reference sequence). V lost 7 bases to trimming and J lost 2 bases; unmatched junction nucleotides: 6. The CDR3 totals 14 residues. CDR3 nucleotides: TGTGCCAGCACGGACAGGGCTCTTCAAGAGACCCAGTACTTC. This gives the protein CASTDRALQETQYF.

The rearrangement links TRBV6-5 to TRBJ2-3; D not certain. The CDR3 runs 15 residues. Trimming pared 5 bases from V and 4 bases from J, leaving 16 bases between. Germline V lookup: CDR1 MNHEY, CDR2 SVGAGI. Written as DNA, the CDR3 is TGTGCCAGCAGTACCCATCGGGCCCCCCCAGATACGCAGTATTTT. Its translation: CASSTHRAPPDTQYF.

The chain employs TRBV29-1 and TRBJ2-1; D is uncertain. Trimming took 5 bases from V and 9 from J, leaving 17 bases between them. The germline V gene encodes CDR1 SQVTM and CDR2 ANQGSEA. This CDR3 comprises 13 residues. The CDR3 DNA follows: TGCAGCGTTAGTCTGACCAACAGTCTTGAGCAGTTCTTC. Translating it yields CSVSLTNSLEQFF.

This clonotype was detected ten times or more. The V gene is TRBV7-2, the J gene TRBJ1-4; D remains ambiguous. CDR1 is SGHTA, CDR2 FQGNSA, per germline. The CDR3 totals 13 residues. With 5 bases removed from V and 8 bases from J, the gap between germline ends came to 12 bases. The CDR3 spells CASSARIGEKLFF. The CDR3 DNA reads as TGTGCCAGCAGCGCCCGGATTGGAGAAAAACTGTTTTTT.

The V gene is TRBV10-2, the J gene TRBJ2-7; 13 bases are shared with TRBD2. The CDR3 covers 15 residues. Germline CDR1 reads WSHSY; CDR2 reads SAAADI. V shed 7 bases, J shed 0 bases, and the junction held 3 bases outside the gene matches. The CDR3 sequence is CASKGTSGASYEQYF. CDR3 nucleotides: TGCGCCAGCAAAGGGACTAGCGGGGCCTCCTACGAGCAGTACTTC.

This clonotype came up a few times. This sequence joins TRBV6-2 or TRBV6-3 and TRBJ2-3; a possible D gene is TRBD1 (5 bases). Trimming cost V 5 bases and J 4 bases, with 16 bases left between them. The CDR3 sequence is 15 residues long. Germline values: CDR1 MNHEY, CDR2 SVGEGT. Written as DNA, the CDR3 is TGTGCCAGCAGTATCCCTTGGGGCAGGGCAGATACGCAGTATTTT. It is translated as CASSIPWGRADTQYF.

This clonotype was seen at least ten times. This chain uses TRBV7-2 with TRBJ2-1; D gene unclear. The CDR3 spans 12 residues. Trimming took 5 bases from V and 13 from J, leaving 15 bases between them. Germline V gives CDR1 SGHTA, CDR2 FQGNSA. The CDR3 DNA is TGTGCCAGCAGCCTAAGAAAGAGCTCTCAGTTCTTC. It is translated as CASSLRKSSQFF.

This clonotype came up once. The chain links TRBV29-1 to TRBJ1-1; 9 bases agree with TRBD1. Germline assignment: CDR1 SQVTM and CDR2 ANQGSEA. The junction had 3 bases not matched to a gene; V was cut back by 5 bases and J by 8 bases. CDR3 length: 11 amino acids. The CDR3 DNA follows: TGCAGCGTTACAGGGGGCTCGGAAGCTTTCTTT. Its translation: CSVTGGSEAFF.

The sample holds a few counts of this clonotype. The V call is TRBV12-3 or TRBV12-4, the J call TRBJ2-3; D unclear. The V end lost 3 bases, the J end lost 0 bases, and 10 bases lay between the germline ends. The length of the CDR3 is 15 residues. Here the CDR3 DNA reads TGTGCCAGCAGTTTTGTTATGCTAAGCACAGATACGCAGTATTTT. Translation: CASSFVMLSTDTQYF.

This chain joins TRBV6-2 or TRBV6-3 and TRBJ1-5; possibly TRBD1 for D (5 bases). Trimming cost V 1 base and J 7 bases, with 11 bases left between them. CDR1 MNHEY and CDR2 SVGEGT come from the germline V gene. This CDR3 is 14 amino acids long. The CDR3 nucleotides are TGTGCCAGCAGTTACTGGGGGGATGGGCAGCCCCAGCATTTT. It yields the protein CASSYWGDGQPQHF.

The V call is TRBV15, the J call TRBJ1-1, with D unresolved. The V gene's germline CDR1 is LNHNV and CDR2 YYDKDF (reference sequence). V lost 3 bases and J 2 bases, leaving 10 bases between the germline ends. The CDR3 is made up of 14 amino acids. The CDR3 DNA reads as TGTGCCACCAGCAGTGGTCGGTCCAACACTGAAGCTTTCTTT. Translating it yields CATSSGRSNTEAFF.

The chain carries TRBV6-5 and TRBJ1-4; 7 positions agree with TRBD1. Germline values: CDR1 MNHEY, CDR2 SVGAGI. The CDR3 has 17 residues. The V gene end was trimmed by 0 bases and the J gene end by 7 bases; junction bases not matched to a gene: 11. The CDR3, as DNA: TGTGCCAGCAGTTACTCATTAGGGGGCATAGCTATTGAAAAACTGTTTTTT. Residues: CASSYSLGGIAIEKLFF.

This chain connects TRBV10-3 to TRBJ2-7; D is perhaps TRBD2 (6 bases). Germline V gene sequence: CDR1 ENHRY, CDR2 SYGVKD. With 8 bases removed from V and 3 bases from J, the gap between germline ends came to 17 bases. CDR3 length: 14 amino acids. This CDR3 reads CAIRLDLVGYEQYF. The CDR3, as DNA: TGTGCCATCCGACTAGACCTAGTAGGCTACGAGCAGTACTTC.

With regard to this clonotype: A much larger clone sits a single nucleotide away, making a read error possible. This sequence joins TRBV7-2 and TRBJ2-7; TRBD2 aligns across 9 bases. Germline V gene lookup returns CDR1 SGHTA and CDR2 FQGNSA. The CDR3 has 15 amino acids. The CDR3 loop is CANSLEGRGGYEQYV. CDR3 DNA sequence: TGTGCCAACAGCTTAGAGGGGCGGGGGGGGTACGAGCAGTACGTC.

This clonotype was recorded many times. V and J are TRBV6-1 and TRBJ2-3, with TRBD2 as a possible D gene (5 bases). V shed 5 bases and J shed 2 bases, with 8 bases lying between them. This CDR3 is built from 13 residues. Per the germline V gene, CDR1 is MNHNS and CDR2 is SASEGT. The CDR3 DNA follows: TGTGCCAGCAGTTCCGGGGACACAGATACGCAGTATTTT. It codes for CASSSGDTDTQYF.

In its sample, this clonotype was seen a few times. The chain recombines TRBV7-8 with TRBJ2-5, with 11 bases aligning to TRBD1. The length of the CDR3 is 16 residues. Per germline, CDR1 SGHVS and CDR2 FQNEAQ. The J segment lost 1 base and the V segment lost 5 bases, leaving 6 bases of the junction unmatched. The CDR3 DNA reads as TGTGCCAGCAGCATTCCGGGACAGGGGGTCCAAGAGACCCAGTACTTC. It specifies CASSIPGQGVQETQYF.

The CDR3 spells CASSERRGEQYV. The DNA for the CDR3 is TGTGCCAGCAGTGAAAGAAGGGGCGAGCAGTACGTC. This chain connects TRBV6-1 to TRBJ2-7, with D possibly matching TRBD1 (5 bases). V was trimmed by 2 bases and J by 6 bases, leaving 8 bases between them. The germline gives CDR1 MNHNS, CDR2 SASEGT. CDR3 length: 12 amino acids.